Shown below are 23 T cell receptor beta chains from a single sample sequenced in a study of PD-L1 blockade in urothelial cancer. The sample's time point: pretreatment peripheral blood. Clones were sequenced by immunoSEQ multiplex PCR, and TCRdb holds only the in-frame ones, with some missing. The data hold around 40,000 clones, with roughly 92% observed a single time. The specimen was PBMCs, collected around atezolizumab (anti-PD-L1) treatment. These TCRs come from a woman aged 55-70 years with urothelial cancer.

The chain carries TRBV7-3 and TRBJ2-5; 14 bases fit TRBD2. Per germline, CDR1 SGHTA and CDR2 FQGTGA. The CDR3 length is 15 residues. V was clipped by 5 bases and J by 5 bases; unmatched bases: 4. The CDR3 DNA follows: TGTGCCAGCAGCACAGGGACTAGCGGGAGTGAGACCCAGTACTTC. It specifies CASSTGTSGSETQYF.

This clone appeared a single time. V usage is TRBV9 and J usage is TRBJ2-3, with D maybe TRBD2 (5 bases). The V gene lost 0 bases and the J gene lost 2 bases, with 10 bases spanning the gap. From germline, CDR1 is SGDLS and CDR2 YYNGEE. This CDR3 is built from 15 residues. DNA of the CDR3: TGTGCCAGCAGCGTAGATAGCGCCTACACAGATACGCAGTATTTT. As protein: CASSVDSAYTDTQYF.

The genes are TRBV6-1 and TRBJ2-3; 9 bases map to TRBD1. Looked up from germline, CDR1 is MNHNS and CDR2 is SASEGT. This CDR3 has 14 residues. The junction had 6 bases not matched to a gene; V was cut back by 6 bases and J by 5 bases. The CDR3 loop is CASSPGQGGDTQYF. CDR3 DNA: TGTGCCAGCAGCCCGGGACAGGGAGGAGATACGCAGTATTTT.

The CDR3 DNA sequence: TGCGCCAGCAGCTCAAACCCTCCGGGACAGGGGGCGAACACTGAAGCTTTCTTT. It yields the protein CASSSNPPGQGANTEAFF. The V and J genes are TRBV5-1 and TRBJ1-1; TRBD1 aligns across 12 bases. This CDR3 has 18 amino acids. The V gene's germline CDR1 is SGHRS and CDR2 YFSETQ. The ends lost 3 bases at V and 1 base at J; junction bases unmatched: 10. Looking up the rest from reference TRBV5-1 and TRBJ1-1 gives the full variable domain: KAGVTQTPRYLIKTRGQQVTLSCSPISGHRSVSWYQQTPGQGLQFLFEYFSETQRNKGNFPGRFSGRQFSNSRSEMNVSTLELGDSALYLCASSSNPPGQGANTEAFFGQGTRLTVV.

The V call is TRBV11-2, the J call TRBJ2-1; perhaps TRBD1 as D (5 bases). Trimming took 6 bases from V and 0 from J, leaving 12 bases between them. In germline, CDR1 is SGHAT, CDR2 FQNNGV. The length of the CDR3 is 15 residues. The CDR3 region is CASSPTASSYNEQFF. For the CDR3, the DNA is TGTGCCAGCAGTCCGACAGCGAGCTCCTACAATGAGCAGTTCTTC.

The chain recombines TRBV2 with TRBJ2-7, with D tentatively TRBD1 (6 bases). There are 11 residues in the CDR3. The ends were cut back, 7 bases at V and 3 bases at J, with 7 bases in the middle. Germline V CDR1 and CDR2: SNHLY, FYNNEI. CDR3 residues: CASTGVYEQYF. In nucleotides, the CDR3 is TGTGCCAGCACAGGGGTCTACGAGCAGTACTTC. The full variable domain, rest sourced from reference TRBV2 and TRBJ2-7, is EPEVTQTPSHQVTQMGQEVILRCVPISNHLYFYWYRQILGQKVEFLVSFYNNEISEKSEIFDDQFSVERPDGSNFTLKIRSTKLEDSAMYFCASTGVYEQYFGPGTRLTVT.

The chain has TRBV30 and TRBJ2-3, with D possibly TRBD2 on 5 matching bases. V was cut by 1 base and J by 8 bases, with 10 bases left in between. In germline, CDR1 is GTSNPN, CDR2 SVGIG (reference sequence). This CDR3 has 12 residues. The CDR3, as DNA: TGTGCCTGGAGTGCCACTAGGACTACGCAGTATTTT. This sequence encodes CAWSATRTTQYF.

V usage is TRBV11-2 and J usage is TRBJ2-1, with D maybe TRBD2 (6 bases). The CDR3 extends over 15 amino acids. Trimming cost V 5 bases and J 5 bases, with 16 bases left between them. Germline V gene lookup returns CDR1 SGHAT and CDR2 FQNNGV. The CDR3 bases are TGTGCCAGCAGCCCCGGAAAGCGGGTAGACAATGAGCAGTTCTTC. This translates into CASSPGKRVDNEQFF.

The J gene is TRBJ2-3, the V gene TRBV9; D unclear. Germline V gene lookup returns CDR1 SGDLS and CDR2 YYNGEE. V was clipped by 4 bases and J by 1 base, with 16 bases between them. The CDR3 runs to 16 residues. The DNA for the CDR3 is TGTGCCAGCAGCCCCTACGCCGTACCGCGCACAGATACGCAGTATTTT. It codes for CASSPYAVPRTDTQYF.

There are a few counts of this clone. V usage is TRBV27 and J usage is TRBJ2-1; TRBD2 is a possible D gene (6 bases). Germline V gene sequence: CDR1 MNHEY, CDR2 SMNVEV (reference sequence). V was pared by 6 bases and J by 6 bases, with 21 bases between. CDR3 length: 16 residues. The chain's CDR3 is CASSRPRGKGGNEQFF. CDR3 coding DNA: TGTGCCAGCAGCCGCCCCCGGGGGAAGGGAGGCAATGAGCAGTTCTTC.

The chain carries TRBV12-5 and TRBJ2-2; tentative D call: TRBD1 (6 bases). The CDR3 spans 17 residues. Trimming pared 7 bases from V and 0 bases from J, leaving 18 bases between. The germline V gene encodes CDR1 LGHNT and CDR2 FRNRAP. For the CDR3, the DNA is TGTGCTAGTGCCAAAGGGGGAACCGTAACGAACACCGGGGAGCTGTTTTTT. This sequence encodes CASAKGGTVTNTGELFF.

The chain joins TRBV5-4 to TRBJ2-7; TRBD1 aligns across 9 bases. This CDR3 comprises 15 residues. V shed 4 bases, J shed 1 base, and the junction held 6 bases outside the gene matches. CDR1 is SGHNT and CDR2 is YYREEE in the germline V gene (reference sequence). In DNA, the CDR3 is TGTGCCAGCAGCATCGGGACAGGGTCTTCCTACGAGCAGTACTTC. Its translation: CASSIGTGSSYEQYF.

The chain joins TRBV5-1 to TRBJ2-7, with 7 positions matching TRBD2. With V trimmed by 4 bases and J by 0 bases, 10 bases remained unmatched. Per the germline V gene, CDR1 is SGHRS and CDR2 is YFSETQ. The CDR3 spans 16 residues. CDR3 in amino acids: CASSRDPLAASYEQYF. The CDR3 DNA sequence: TGCGCCAGCAGCAGGGATCCTCTAGCGGCCTCCTACGAGCAGTACTTC.

The CDR3 DNA reads as TGTGCCAGCTCACGGACGCGGGACTATGGCTACACCTTC. This codes for CASSRTRDYGYTF. V usage is TRBV18 and J usage is TRBJ1-2; D is undetermined. The CDR3 runs 13 residues. In germline, CDR1 is KGHSH, CDR2 LQKENI. V lost 4 bases and J 3 bases, leaving 9 bases between the germline ends.

The chain joins TRBV5-4 to TRBJ1-1; D is possibly TRBD1 (5 bases). This CDR3 has 13 residues. Trimming cost V 5 bases and J 4 bases, with 12 bases left between them. The V gene's germline CDR1 is SGHNT and CDR2 YYREEE (reference sequence). CDR3 nucleotides: TGTGCCAGCAGTTCGACGGGGGTCACTGAAGCTTTCTTT. It is translated as CASSSTGVTEAFF. The full variable domain, completed using reference TRBV5-4 and TRBJ1-1, is ETGVTQSPTHLIKTRGQQVTLRCSSQSGHNTVSWYQQALGQGPQFIFQYYREEENGRGNFPPRFSGLQFPNYSSELNVNALELDDSALYLCASSSTGVTEAFFGQGTRLTVV.

V gene TRBV21-1 combines with J gene TRBJ2-3; TRBD2, as called in the table, went unchecked against the DNA. TRBV21-1 is listed as a pseudogene. The CDR3 has 20 residues. The CDR3 DNA reads TGTGCCAGCAGCGACGGCGGCTCTCTAAGCGGGTGTCCGGGCACAGATACGCAGTATTTT. It translates to CASSDGGSLSGCPGTDTQYF.

This clone was recorded once. The chain links TRBV28 to TRBJ1-5; 7 bases are a match to TRBD1. The CDR3 length is 16 residues. Germline V gene lookup returns CDR1 MDHEN and CDR2 SYDVKM. Unmatched junction bases numbered 15, after V lost 7 bases and J lost 6 bases. The CDR3 loop reads CASTPSTGRWSQPQHF. In DNA, the CDR3 is TGTGCCAGCACCCCCTCGACAGGGCGCTGGAGTCAGCCCCAGCATTTT.

This chain links TRBV12-5 with TRBJ2-3, with TRBD2 as a possible D gene (6 bases). Trimming stripped 5 bases from V and 1 base from J, with 16 bases between. The CDR3 has 16 amino acids. In germline, CDR1 is LGHNT, CDR2 FRNRAP. CDR3 sequence: CASGTERAPRTDTQYF. Here the CDR3 DNA reads TGTGCTAGTGGTACTGAGCGGGCTCCTCGCACAGATACGCAGTATTTT.

The rearrangement joins TRBV4-3 to TRBJ2-3; 7 nucleotides agree with TRBD1. V dropped 2 bases and J dropped 0; count of bases not matched to a gene: 5. The CDR3 covers 16 residues. Germline values: CDR1 LGHNA, CDR2 YSLEER. CDR3 sequence (DNA): TGCGCCAGCAGCCAAACAACAGGGGCCAGCACAGATACGCAGTATTTT. Protein product: CASSQTTGASTDTQYF.

This clone was observed a single time. The chain joins TRBV2 to TRBJ2-7; 10 nucleotides align to TRBD2. J gave up 1 base and V 6 bases, and 3 bases lay outside the gene matches. The CDR3 spans 14 residues. Looked up from germline, CDR1 is SNHLY and CDR2 is FYNNEI. Here the CDR3 reads CASRPGLASYEQYF. The CDR3 DNA reads TGTGCCAGCAGGCCGGGACTAGCGTCCTACGAGCAGTACTTC.

The chain couples TRBV5-5 to TRBJ2-7, with D unresolved. V lost 0 bases, J lost 2 bases, and 12 bases lay in between. This CDR3 is 15 amino acids long. Germline V gene data show CDR1 as SGHKS and CDR2 as YYEKEE (reference sequence). The CDR3: CASSLDISLPYEQYF. The CDR3 DNA is TGTGCCAGCAGCTTGGACATATCCCTCCCCTACGAGCAGTACTTC.

The rearrangement joins TRBV7-2 to TRBJ2-3; 12 nucleotides agree with TRBD2. Germline values: CDR1 SGHTA, CDR2 FQGNSA. The CDR3 length is 17 residues. The V and J ends lost 5 bases and 4 bases, in that order; junction bases with no gene match: 10. CDR3 loop: CASSVGASGRGADTQYF. CDR3 DNA sequence: TGTGCCAGCAGCGTCGGGGCTAGCGGGAGGGGGGCAGATACGCAGTATTTT.

This chain connects TRBV9 to TRBJ2-1; 7 bases line up with TRBD2. Per the germline V gene, CDR1 is SGDLS and CDR2 is YYNGEE. The CDR3 is made up of 16 amino acids. Germline trimming cut 0 bases from V and 4 bases from J; bases unmatched to any gene: 7. The CDR3 region has the DNA TGTGCCAGCAGCGTAGCTTTAGCGGGCTCATACAATGAGCAGTTCTTC. This sequence encodes CASSVALAGSYNEQFF.